One and the same sample provided the 17 T cell receptor beta chains below, sequenced in a study of blood T cell repertoires in COVID-19. The repertoire was sequenced with immunoSEQ multiplex PCR; TCRdb's copy has only in-frame clones and lacks some. The repertoire holds a few hundred thousand clones, with about nine tenths as singletons. Sequencing used peripheral blood. The receptors come from a man aged 50-59 years with acute or convalescent COVID-19.

This chain connects TRBV7-3 to TRBJ1-1; 9 bases match TRBD1. Germline V CDR1 and CDR2: SGHTA, FQGTGA. J lost 3 bases, V lost 8 bases, and 10 bases had no gene match. The CDR3 has 15 residues. The CDR3 bases are TGTGCCAGCGGGTTACAGGGGGCCTCGTACACTGAAGCTTTCTTT. Amino acids: CASGLQGASYTEAFF. The entire variable domain, with the rest obtained from reference TRBV7-3 and TRBJ1-1, is as follows: GAGVSQTPSNKVTEKGKYVELRCDPISGHTALYWYRQSLGQGPEFLIYFQGTGAADDSGLPNDRFFAVRPEGSVSTLKIQRTERGDSAVYLCASGLQGASYTEAFFGQGTRLTVV.

This chain joins TRBV2 and TRBJ1-2, with 10 bases matching TRBD1. This CDR3 region has 14 residues. Germline V gene sequence: CDR1 SNHLY, CDR2 FYNNEI. V was pared by 6 bases and J by 4 bases, with 5 bases of the junction left unmatched. For the CDR3, the DNA is TGTGCCAGCAGCGCGGACAGGGGGTCCTATGGCTACACCTTC. This gives the protein CASSADRGSYGYTF.

The chain employs TRBV18 and TRBJ1-2; D unresolved. V lost 0 bases and J 2 bases, leaving 7 bases between the germline ends. The CDR3 has 14 amino acids. The germline CDR1 and CDR2 sequences are KGHSH and LQKENI. Here the CDR3 reads CASSPPAGNYGYTF. The CDR3 DNA reads TGTGCCAGCTCACCACCCGCCGGGAACTATGGCTACACCTTC.

The chain links TRBV7-3 to TRBJ2-1, with a possible D match to TRBD2 (5 bases). Trimming took 0 bases from V and 5 from J, leaving 14 bases between them. Germline CDR1 and CDR2: SGHTA and FQGTGA. CDR3 size: 16 residues. CDR3 sequence (DNA): TGTGCCAGCAGCTTAACCGGGGTGGTTAGCGACAATGAGCAGTTCTTC. This sequence encodes CASSLTGVVSDNEQFF.

The V and J genes are TRBV4-1 and TRBJ2-3; D not resolved. Germline lookup yields CDR1 MGHRA and CDR2 YSYEKL. The CDR3 runs to 18 residues. Trimming removed 7 bases from V and 2 bases from J, with 25 bases in between. In nucleotides, the CDR3 is TGCGCCAGCACCCGCACCCCGGGTCCGGCAACGGACACAGATACGCAGTATTTT. This codes for CASTRTPGPATDTDTQYF.

The chain employs TRBV5-1 and TRBJ1-2, with D maybe TRBD1 (6 bases). This CDR3 spans 15 amino acids. Trimming took off 2 bases at V and 0 bases at J, with 11 bases between the two ends. From germline, CDR1 is SGHRS and CDR2 YFSETQ. Here the CDR3 reads CASSLQGMANYGYTF. The DNA of the CDR3 is TGCGCCAGCAGCTTACAGGGAATGGCTAACTATGGCTACACCTTC.

V and J are TRBV11-3 and TRBJ2-3; 9 nucleotides align to TRBD2. The CDR3 is 16 amino acids. The germline CDR1 and CDR2 sequences are SGHNT and YENEEA. J gave up 5 bases and V 2 bases, and 8 bases lay outside the gene matches. The DNA for the CDR3 is TGTGCCAGCAGCTTACCGGCGGGGGGGCGGGGAGATACGCAGTATTTT. Translated, it gives CASSLPAGGRGDTQYF.

CDR3 nucleotides: TGTGCCAGCTGTCGCGGGCCCGAGGATACGCAGTATTTT. Protein product: CASCRGPEDTQYF. The rearrangement links TRBV7-3 to TRBJ2-3, with a weak D call TRBD2 (5 bases). Trimming removed 8 bases at V and 6 bases at J, with 15 bases between. The germline CDR1 and CDR2 sequences are SGHTA and FQGTGA. This CDR3 region has 13 residues.

A few counts support this clone. This chain connects TRBV9 to TRBJ1-6; D gene ambiguous. Germline CDR1 reads SGDLS; CDR2 reads YYNGEE. V lost 3 bases to trimming and J lost 0 bases, with 7 bases between them. The CDR3 has 15 residues. The CDR3 DNA is TGTGCCAGCAGCGCTTCGAGCTCCTATAATTCACCCCTCCACTTT. It yields the protein CASSASSSYNSPLHF.

The chain links TRBV11-2 to TRBJ1-5, with D possibly matching TRBD1 (6 bases). The CDR3 is made up of 15 amino acids. V lost 2 bases and J 4 bases, leaving 12 bases between the germline ends. From germline, CDR1 is SGHAT and CDR2 FQNNGV. The CDR3: CASSLSGQTNQPQHF. The CDR3 DNA reads TGTGCCAGCAGCTTATCCGGACAGACTAATCAGCCCCAGCATTTT. The full variable domain, in which reference TRBV11-2 and TRBJ1-5 provide the parts outside the CDR3, is EAGVAQSPRYKIIEKRQSVAFWCNPISGHATLYWYQQILGQGPKLLIQFQNNGVVDDSQLPKDRFSAERLKGVDSTLKIQPAKLEDSAVYLCASSLSGQTNQPQHFGDGTRLSIL.

The rearrangement links TRBV19 to TRBJ1-1; D may be TRBD1 (6 bases). The V gene lost 3 bases and the J gene lost 0 bases, with 14 bases spanning the gap. The CDR3 runs to 16 residues. Germline CDR1 is LNHDA and CDR2 is SQIVND (reference sequence). The CDR3 region has the DNA TGTGCCAGTAGTATCGGGGGGGCCACACTGAACACTGAAGCTTTCTTT. Amino acids: CASSIGGATLNTEAFF.

Concerning this clone: Other DNA sequences of this sample code for an identical CDR3. J is TRBJ1-2 and V is TRBV5-8; TRBD1 matches 9 bases. CDR1 and CDR2 from the germline V gene are SGHTS and YDEGEE. The V segment lost 0 bases and the J segment 8 bases; nucleotides outside the gene matches: 5. The CDR3 spans 14 residues. CDR3 residues: CASSLAGQGGGYTF. CDR3 in DNA: TGTGCCAGCAGCTTGGCGGGACAGGGAGGCGGCTACACCTTC.

Remarks on this clone: Other DNA sequences from this sample encode an identical CDR3 as well. The gene calls are TRBV18 and TRBJ1-1, with D perhaps TRBD1 (6 bases). CDR3 length: 15 residues. Germline assignment: CDR1 KGHSH and CDR2 LQKENI. The V end was cut by 1 base, the J end by 1 base, with 10 bases between. The CDR3 DNA follows: TGTGCCAGCTCACCACGAGGGGGGGGGAACACTGAAGCTTTCTTT. This encodes CASSPRGGGNTEAFF.

This clone is a singleton in its sample. The chain links TRBV4-1 to TRBJ1-1; possible D gene TRBD1, 6 bases. The CDR3 sequence is 14 residues long. Germline V lookup: CDR1 MGHRA, CDR2 YSYEKL. The germline V and J ends were trimmed by 4 bases and 1 base, with 10 bases remaining between them. The CDR3: CASSPGHSNTEAFF. As DNA, the CDR3 is TGCGCCAGCAGCCCGGGACACTCGAACACTGAAGCTTTCTTT.

The J gene is TRBJ2-7, the V gene TRBV9, with D maybe TRBD2 (6 bases). V lost 5 bases and J 6 bases, leaving 12 bases between the germline ends. Germline CDR1 SGDLS, CDR2 YYNGEE. There are 12 residues in the CDR3. The CDR3 DNA is TGTGCCAGCAGTTCCGCGGGGCTCGAGCAGTACTTC. Amino acids: CASSSAGLEQYF.

The chain couples TRBV29-1 to TRBJ2-5; the D gene is possibly TRBD1 (6 bases). V was trimmed by 3 bases and J by 1 base, leaving 15 bases between them. CDR3 length equals 15 residues. Germline V gene lookup returns CDR1 SQVTM and CDR2 ANQGSEA. The CDR3 spells CSVDPAGAGQETQYF. The CDR3, as DNA: TGCAGCGTTGATCCGGCAGGGGCAGGCCAAGAGACCCAGTACTTC.

Only a few counts were recorded for this clone. The chain recombines TRBV5-8 with TRBJ1-5, with D unclear. The CDR3 extends over 12 amino acids. V was pared by 1 base and J by 9 bases, with 8 bases between. CDR1 is SGHTS and CDR2 is YDEGEE in the germline V gene. The CDR3 reads CASSLLERPQHF. The CDR3 nucleotides are TGTGCCAGCAGCTTGCTGGAGAGGCCCCAGCATTTT.